These T cell receptor beta chains were read from a single sample in a study of cytomegalovirus exposure and HLA in healthy donors. Using immunoSEQ multiplex PCR, the repertoire was profiled, and TCRdb retains in-frame clones only, with some absent. This table holds roughly 100,000 clones, roughly 15% found once. Source material: PBMCs. These TCRs come from a female donor in good health and CMV-seronegative. The CDR3 runs from the conserved cysteine through the conserved F or W. A D gene is named only where the DNA matches it firmly. Not every row has a clone size; where given, it reads once, few, many or a size class.

>TRBV5-4|few|TRBJ2-3|-
TGTGCCAGCAGCGGGGATGGGAACCCAGGGACAGATACGCAGTATTTT
CASSGDGNPGTDTQYF
>TRBV5-1|few|TRBJ2-2|TRBD1
TGCGCCAGCAGCCGAGACAGGGTTGAGAACACCGGGGAGCCGTTTTTT
CASSRDRVENTGEPFF
>TRBV5-1|few|TRBJ2-3|-
TGCGCCAGCAGTTCCGGGAATAGCACAGATACGCAGTATTTT
CASSSGNSTDTQYF
>TRBV7-9|few|TRBJ1-1|TRBD1
TGTGCCAGCAGCTTACCCCCCGGGACAGGGGGCTGGACTGAAGCTTTCTTT
CASSLPPGTGGWTEAFF
>TRBV4-1|few|TRBJ2-2|-
TGCGCCAGCAGCCAAGATCAGGGGAACACCGGGGAGCTGTTTTTT
CASSQDQGNTGELFF
>TRBV29-1|many|TRBJ2-3|TRBD1
TGCAGCGTTGGCAGGGGGCAGGGCACAGATACGCAGTATTTT
CSVGRGQGTDTQYF
>TRBV30|-|TRBJ1-5|-
TGTGCCTGGAGCCGGGGGGGGTATAGCAATCAGCCCCAGCATTTT
CAWSRGGYSNQPQHF
>TRBV18|few|TRBJ1-1|TRBD1
TGTGCCAGCTCACCAACAGGGGGCAGGGACACTGAAGCTTTCTTT
CASSPTGGRDTEAFF
>TRBV5-4|few|TRBJ2-1|-
TGTGCCACCCCAGGGGAATCCTACAATGAGCAGTTCTTC
CATPGESYNEQFF
>TRBV7-2|-|TRBJ2-5|-
TGTGCCAGCAGCTCCAGAGAGACCCAGTACTTC
CASSSRETQYF
>TRBV5-1|-|TRBJ2-1|-
TGCGCCAGCAGCCTGGGTGGTAGGTTCGGGGATGAGCAGTTCTTC
CASSLGGRFGDEQFF
>TRBV4-2|-|TRBJ2-2|TRBD2
TGTGCCAGCAGCCTACGGGGGGACGGGGAGCTGTTTTTT
CASSLRGDGELFF
>TRBV2|-|TRBJ1-1|TRBD1
TGTGCCAGCAGTGGGACAGGGGTGAACACTGAAGCTTTCTTT
CASSGTGVNTEAFF
>TRBV4-3|once|TRBJ1-2|TRBD1
TGCGCCAGCAGCCAAGAACACAGGGGAGCTAACTATGGCTACACCTTC
CASSQEHRGANYGYTF
>TRBV7-2|-|TRBJ2-2|-
TGTGCCAGCAGCAGACAGTGGACGAACACCGGGGAGCTGTTTTTT
CASSRQWTNTGELFF
>TRBV7-8|-|TRBJ1-1|-
TGTGCCAGCAGCATTACAGGGAAAAACACTGAAGCTTTCTTT
CASSITGKNTEAFF
>TRBV10-3|few|TRBJ1-2|-
TGTGCCATCAGTGTTCAAGGAGACTATGGCTACACCTTC
CAISVQGDYGYTF
>TRBV4-3|-|TRBJ2-3|-
TGCGCCAGCAGGCTGGCACTGACTAGCACAGATACGCAGTATTTT
CASRLALTSTDTQYF
>TRBV2|-|TRBJ2-5|TRBD2
TGTGCCAGCAGTCCCCTGGCGAGCGGGGGCCAAGAGACCCAGTACTTC
CASSPLASGGQETQYF
>TRBV16|-|TRBJ1-5|TRBD1
TGTGCCAGCAGCCAATCAGGGGGCTATCAGCCCCAGCATTTT
CASSQSGGYQPQHF
>TRBV5-6|-|TRBJ2-7|TRBD1
TGTGCCAGCAGCTTGGCGGGACAGGGCTACGAGCAGTACTTC
CASSLAGQGYEQYF
>TRBV11-3|-|TRBJ2-2|TRBD2
TGTGCCAGCAGCTTAGGATGGGGACTAGCGGACACCGGGGAGCTGTTTTTT
CASSLGWGLADTGELFF
>TRBV2|few|TRBJ1-1|-
TGTGCCAGCAGTCCAGGGGTCATGCTTGAAGCTTTCTTT
CASSPGVMLEAFF
>TRBV4-2|-|TRBJ2-3|TRBD2
TGTGCCAGCAGCCAAGGGAAAAGGGGGACTAGCGGGACAGATACGCAGTATTTT
CASSQGKRGTSGTDTQYF
>TRBV5-1|few|TRBJ1-2|-
TGCGCCAGCAGCCTCGATGGCACTAACTATGGCTACACCTTC
CASSLDGTNYGYTF
>TRBV11-2|-|TRBJ2-1|TRBD2
TGTGCCAGCAGCTTAGATTGGGGGGGGACTAACAATGAGCAGTTCTTC
CASSLDWGGTNNEQFF
>TRBV30|few|TRBJ1-5|TRBD1
TGTGCCTGGAGTGCGGACAGGGCCAATCAGCCCCAGCATTTT
CAWSADRANQPQHF
>TRBV23-1|-|TRBJ2-5|-
TGCGCCAGCAGAATCGATCAGTACCAAGAGACCCAGTACTTC
CASRIDQYQETQYF
>TRBV6-1|few|TRBJ1-2|-
TGTGCCAGCAGTGAAGGACTGTGGGGCTACACCTTC
CASSEGLWGYTF
>TRBV29-1|few|TRBJ1-1|-
TGCAGCGTTGTAGGGGCGACGAACCGTTACACGAACACTGAAGCTTTCTTT
CSVVGATNRYTNTEAFF
>TRBV5-6|few|TRBJ1-1|-
TGTGCCAGCAGCTTGAACCCTGATCAATCATACTCGTCCGAAGCTTTCTTT
CASSLNPDQSYSSEAFF
>TRBV7-2|few|TRBJ2-2|-
TGTGCCAGCAGCCACCCCTCACAGGGATGGCACACCGGGGAGCTGTTTTTT
CASSHPSQGWHTGELFF
>TRBV19|-|TRBJ2-5|TRBD1
TGTGCCAGTAGTATCGTAGGGGACAGCGAAGAGACCCAGTACTTC
CASSIVGDSEETQYF
>TRBV4-3|few|TRBJ1-2|-
TGCGCCAGCAGCCAATCAGAGGGTGGCTACACCTTC
CASSQSEGGYTF
>TRBV4-3|few|TRBJ2-5|-
TGCGCCAGCAGCCAAGGGGGACGGGGGATAGACCAAGAGACCCAGTACTTC
CASSQGGRGIDQETQYF
>TRBV5-1|-|TRBJ2-1|TRBD2
TGCGCCGCCAGCCTGCTAGCGGGACCCGACAATGAGCAGTTCTTC
CAASLLAGPDNEQFF
>TRBV4-3|-|TRBJ1-5|TRBD1
TGCGCCAGCAGCCAAGACTGGGGACAGGGAGAGATTACATCATGGCCCCAGCATTTT
CASSQDWGQGEITSWPQHF
>TRBV20-1|few|TRBJ1-1|-
TGCAGTGCTAGCCCCGCCGGGATAGCTTTCTTT
CSASPAGIAFF
>TRBV11-1|few|TRBJ2-1|-
TGTGCCAGCAGCTCCGGACTGAGCAAGGTAGACAATGAGCAGTTCTTC
CASSSGLSKVDNEQFF
>TRBV5-1|-|TRBJ1-1|TRBD1
TGCGCCAGCAGCTTTTCAGGGGGCACTGAAGCTTTCTTT
CASSFSGGTEAFF
>TRBV4-1|few|TRBJ2-3|-
TGCGCCAGCAGCCTCCGGCTAGGAAACACAGATACGCAGTATTTT
CASSLRLGNTDTQYF
>TRBV27|-|TRBJ2-3|-
TGTGCCAGCAGGGACAGAGGCACAGATACGCAGTATTTT
CASRDRGTDTQYF
>TRBV29-1|few|TRBJ2-7|TRBD1
TGCAGCGTTGAGGGACAGGGGATTTACGAGCAGTACTTC
CSVEGQGIYEQYF
>TRBV19|-|TRBJ1-2|-
TGTGCCAGTAGCCCGGGTTCAGCACGAGCTAACTATGGCTACACCTTC
CASSPGSARANYGYTF
>TRBV30|-|TRBJ2-2|-
TGTGCCTGGAGTGTTTTGGGCAACACCGGGGAGCTGTTTTTT
CAWSVLGNTGELFF
>TRBV28|-|TRBJ1-1|-
TGTCGGGGGGGTGAAGCTTTCTTT
CRGGEAFF
>TRBV7-2|-|TRBJ2-5|TRBD2
TGTGCCAGCAGCTTAGGGGGGGGAATAGGAGAGACCCAGTACTTC
CASSLGGGIGETQYF
>TRBV15|few|TRBJ1-1|-
TGTGCCACCAGCAGAGATACGGTATGGAACACTGAAGCTTTCTTT
CATSRDTVWNTEAFF
>TRBV29-1|-|TRBJ1-5|-
TGCAGCGCCGGACAGCCTAATCAGCCCCAGCATTTT
CSAGQPNQPQHF
>TRBV4-1|-|TRBJ2-7|-
TGCGCCAGCAGCCTAGCCGGGAAGGGGGCCTACGAGCAGTACTTC
CASSLAGKGAYEQYF
>TRBV6-1|few|TRBJ1-2|-
TGTGCCAGCAGTGTCGACAGGTCAAACTATGGCTACACCTTC
CASSVDRSNYGYTF
>TRBV28|-|TRBJ1-5|TRBD1
TGTGCCAGCAATCCCCCTAGTGGCGGACAGGGGAATCAGCCCCAGCATTTT
CASNPPSGGQGNQPQHF
>TRBV6-5|few|TRBJ2-7|TRBD1
TGTGCCACTCGGACAGGTGTCTACGAGCAGTACTTC
CATRTGVYEQYF
>TRBV7-8|-|TRBJ2-1|-
TGTGCCAGCAGCCCCCTTCCGGGACACAGGAACAATGAGCAGTTCTTC
CASSPLPGHRNNEQFF
>TRBV2|few|TRBJ2-3|-
TGTGCCAGCAGTGTACAGGCCACACAGTCTACGCAGTATTTT
CASSVQATQSTQYF